The 21 T cell receptor beta chains listed next were all sequenced from one sample in a study of Ad26.COV2.S vaccination and SARS-CoV-2 variants. Regarding treatment: roughly 19 received Ad26.COV2.S at low or high dose, single or two shots; about 5 received placebo; per-sample allocation not given. Material that was analyzed had been drawn on day 63 after the first vaccine or placebo injection. Libraries were prepared by immunoSEQ multiplex PCR; TCRdb keeps only in-frame clonotypes and omits some of them. The sample lists about 250,000 clones; roughly nine tenths were seen once. Sequencing used peripheral blood, obtained in a trial of Ad26.COV2.S vaccine versus placebo. The receptors were gathered from a person between 18 and 65 years old who received the Ad26.COV2.S COVID-19 vaccine or a placebo.

V is TRBV19 and J is TRBJ1-2, with D possibly matching TRBD1 (6 bases). V lost 2 bases, J lost 6 bases, and 16 bases lay in between. The CDR3 length is 15 residues. CDR1 and CDR2 from the germline V gene are LNHDA and SQIVND (reference sequence). The CDR3 here is CASSISSGAGDGYTF. CDR3 in DNA: TGTGCCAGTAGTATAAGCAGCGGGGCAGGGGATGGCTACACCTTC.

V usage is TRBV19 and J usage is TRBJ1-1, with TRBD1 matching over 9 bases. The germline V gene has CDR1 LNHDA and CDR2 SQIVND (reference sequence). V was pared by 4 bases and J by 11 bases, with 8 bases of the junction left unmatched. This CDR3 has 13 amino acids. CDR3 in amino acids: CASSTWDRVTAFF. The CDR3 nucleotides are TGTGCCAGTAGTACCTGGGACAGGGTAACGGCTTTCTTT.

The genes are TRBV2 and TRBJ2-6, with 7 bases aligning to TRBD1. This CDR3 has 17 residues. The V segment lost 5 bases and the J segment 2 bases; nucleotides outside the gene matches: 9. In germline, CDR1 is SNHLY, CDR2 FYNNEI. In DNA, the CDR3 is TGTGCCAGCAGTAAAGGGACAGTCTTTCCTGGGGCCAACGTCCTGACTTTC. Its translation: CASSKGTVFPGANVLTF.

This clone has just one count. The rearrangement joins TRBV3-1 (or the pseudogene TRBV3-2) to TRBJ2-4, with 9 bases that match TRBD2. The CDR3 loop spans 18 amino acids. V was pared by 5 bases and J by 1 base, with 12 bases of the junction left unmatched. The germline V gene has CDR1 LGHDT and CDR2 YNNKEL (reference sequence). The CDR3 nucleotides read TGTGCCAGCAGCGCCCGGCGGGAGGGGAAGTCGGCCAAAAACATTCAGTACTTC. Translated, it gives CASSARREGKSAKNIQYF.

The chain uses TRBV7-9 and TRBJ2-7; 7 bases align to TRBD1. The trim removed 5 bases at V and 3 bases at J, leaving 10 bases unmatched. The CDR3 is 15 amino acids. CDR1 and CDR2 from the germline V gene are SEHNR and FQNEAQ (reference sequence). CDR3 bases: TGTGCCAGCAGCCCCCCCCCGGACAGGAGCTACGAGCAGTACTTC. It specifies CASSPPPDRSYEQYF. Based on the CDR3 plus reference TRBV7-9 and TRBJ2-7, the full variable domain is DTGVSQNPRHKITKRGQNVTFRCDPISEHNRLYWYRQTLGQGPEFLTYFQNEAQLEKSRLLSDRFSAERPKGSFSTLEIQRTEQGDSAMYLCASSPPPDRSYEQYFGPGTRLTVT.

The chain links TRBV9 to TRBJ1-3, with D unclear. From germline, CDR1 is SGDLS and CDR2 YYNGEE. The germline V and J ends were trimmed by 2 bases and 0 bases, with 24 bases remaining between them. This CDR3 region has 20 residues. The CDR3 reads CASSVFPRTRHYNSGNTIYF. In DNA, the CDR3 is TGTGCCAGCAGCGTTTTCCCTCGTACCAGACACTATAACTCTGGAAACACCATATATTTT.

The chain carries TRBV7-9 and TRBJ2-5, with D maybe TRBD1 (5 bases). Trimming left V 4 bases short and J 4 bases short, with 13 bases between. The CDR3 contains 14 residues. The germline V gene has CDR1 SEHNR and CDR2 FQNEAQ (reference sequence). The CDR3 sequence: CASSSRVSGETQYF. CDR3 DNA: TGTGCCAGCAGCTCCAGGGTTTCGGGAGAGACCCAGTACTTC.

This chain joins TRBV10-3 and TRBJ1-1; no firm D call. Germline loops: CDR1 ENHRY, CDR2 SYGVKD. This CDR3 has 14 residues. The V end lost 0 bases, the J end lost 6 bases, and 11 bases lay between the germline ends. This chain's CDR3 is CAISESNGRAEAFF. CDR3 in DNA: TGTGCCATCAGTGAGTCGAATGGAAGGGCTGAAGCTTTCTTT.

This clone has only one observation. The chain joins TRBV4-1 to TRBJ1-1; D may be TRBD1 (5 bases). Trimming left V 4 bases short and J 4 bases short, with 16 bases between. Germline lookup yields CDR1 MGHRA and CDR2 YSYEKL. This CDR3 has 15 residues. The CDR3 sequence is CASSRDPGGSTEAFF. For the CDR3, the DNA is TGCGCCAGCAGCCGAGATCCTGGGGGTAGCACTGAAGCTTTCTTT.

The chain links TRBV5-6 to TRBJ2-1; TRBD2 agrees at 9 bases. Per the germline V gene, CDR1 is SGHDT and CDR2 is YYEEEE. The CDR3 is 14 amino acids. Trimming took 2 bases from V and 6 from J; bases not matched to a gene: 3. This chain's CDR3 is CASSLGLASNEQFF. Here the CDR3 DNA reads TGTGCCAGCAGCTTAGGACTAGCGAGCAATGAGCAGTTCTTC.

The rearrangement uses TRBV2 and TRBJ1-2, with 8 bases matching TRBD1. The germline CDR1 and CDR2 sequences are SNHLY and FYNNEI. The junction had 2 bases not matched to a gene; V was cut back by 5 bases and J by 3 bases. The length of the CDR3 is 13 residues. The CDR3 DNA reads TGTGCCAGCAGTACGACAGGGGACTATGGCTACACCTTC. This translates into CASSTTGDYGYTF.

This clone was found once. The chain carries TRBV11-2 and TRBJ1-2, with D perhaps TRBD1 (5 bases). The CDR3 length is 12 residues. Germline CDR1 is SGHAT and CDR2 is FQNNGV. With 4 bases removed from V and 6 bases from J, the gap between germline ends came to 9 bases. The DNA for the CDR3 is TGTGCCAGCAGCTCCGGGGGTGATGGCTACACCTTC. Residues: CASSSGGDGYTF.

The J gene is TRBJ2-7, the V gene TRBV6-6; D remains unclear. CDR1 and CDR2 from the germline V gene are MNHNY and SVGAGI (reference sequence). The V gene lost 5 bases and the J gene lost 3 bases, with 17 bases spanning the gap. This CDR3 has 15 amino acids. The CDR3 region has the DNA TGTGCCAGCAGTGACGGCAGAGACACGTTCTACGAGCAGTACGTC. The encoded protein is CASSDGRDTFYEQYV.

This chain joins TRBV4-1 and TRBJ1-4, with TRBD1 matching over 7 bases. The CDR3 has 16 residues. Germline trimming cut 6 bases from V and 3 bases from J; bases unmatched to any gene: 10. Germline V gene data show CDR1 as MGHRA and CDR2 as YSYEKL. The CDR3 here is CASSLRPGTANEKLFF. The CDR3 DNA reads TGCGCCAGCAGTCTAAGACCCGGGACAGCTAATGAAAAACTGTTTTTT.

This sequence joins TRBV4-1 and TRBJ1-6; a possible D gene is TRBD1 (6 bases). Germline V CDR1 and CDR2: MGHRA, YSYEKL. The CDR3 spans 18 residues. Trimming took off 1 base at V and 8 bases at J, with 21 bases between the two ends. The CDR3 is CASSQGRQGWSVDSPLHF. The CDR3 bases are TGCGCCAGCAGCCAAGGTCGGCAGGGGTGGTCTGTGGATTCACCCCTCCACTTT.

J is TRBJ2-7 and V is TRBV25-1, with 13 bases lining up with TRBD2. With V trimmed by 5 bases and J by 2 bases, 9 bases remained unmatched. The CDR3 has 17 amino acids. Germline CDR1 reads MGHDK; CDR2 reads SYGVNS. CDR3 loop: CASSNGLAGVSTYEQYV. CDR3 nucleotide sequence: TGTGCCAGCAGTAACGGACTAGCGGGAGTGTCGACCTACGAGCAGTACGTC.

This chain connects TRBV5-5 to TRBJ2-7; 9 nucleotides align to TRBD1. The CDR3 spans 15 residues. Trimming removed 2 bases from V and 3 bases from J; junction bases left unmatched: 6. The germline V gene encodes CDR1 SGHKS and CDR2 YYEKEE (reference sequence). The CDR3 bases are TGTGCCAGCAGCTTAGAGGGACAGGGAAGCTACGAGCAGTACTTC. This sequence encodes CASSLEGQGSYEQYF. The complete variable domain, with remaining parts taken from reference TRBV5-5 and TRBJ2-7, reads DAGVTQSPTHLIKTRGQQVTLRCSPISGHKSVSWYQQVLGQGPQFIFQYYEKEERGRGNFPDRFSARQFPNYSSELNVNALLLGDSALYLCASSLEGQGSYEQYFGPGTRLTVT.

This chain links TRBV9 with TRBJ2-1; D might be TRBD1 (6 bases). Trimming left V 0 bases short and J 8 bases short, with 12 bases between. CDR3 length: 14 residues. CDR1 is SGDLS and CDR2 is YYNGEE in the germline V gene. The CDR3 DNA is TGTGCCAGCAGCGTAGCTAACAGGGCGGATGAGCAGTTCTTC. Its protein product is CASSVANRADEQFF.

As to this clone: A read error may produce the germline difference seen at one junction end. This chain joins TRBV7-2 and TRBJ2-3; TRBD1 is a possible D gene (6 bases). The CDR3 has 18 amino acids. Germline V gene data show CDR1 as SGHTA and CDR2 as FQGNSA. The DNA of the CDR3 is TGTGCCAGCAACTTAGGGGGTAATCGGTGGGCTAGCACAGATACGCAGTATTTT. Encoded protein: CASNLGGNRWASTDTQYF.

This clone was found once. The rearrangement links TRBV24-1 to TRBJ2-1; D is unclear. The V and J ends lost 0 bases and 8 bases respectively, with 7 bases between them. CDR1 KGHDR and CDR2 SFDVKD come from the germline V gene. The CDR3 length is 13 residues. CDR3 coding DNA: TGTGCCACCAGTGATTTGCCGGATGATGAGCAGTTCTTC. This codes for CATSDLPDDEQFF.

The genes are TRBV29-1 and TRBJ2-7; 8 positions match TRBD1. Trimming removed 3 bases from V and 3 bases from J; junction bases left unmatched: 16. This CDR3 spans 17 amino acids. The germline CDR1 and CDR2 sequences are SQVTM and ANQGSEA. CDR3: CSVEDRAPQGVHYEQYV. The CDR3 region has the DNA TGCAGCGTTGAGGACAGGGCCCCCCAGGGGGTTCACTACGAGCAGTACGTC.